The 21 T cell receptor beta chains given below trace back to one sample, sequenced in a study of blood T cell repertoires in COVID-19. The assay was immunoSEQ multiplex PCR, and TCRdb's table has in-frame clones only and misses some. The sample lists approximately 46,000 clones, approximately 82% occurring once. The sequenced sample consisted of peripheral blood. The receptor set was obtained from a human donor in a cohort sampled during active COVID-19.

The V call is TRBV9, the J call TRBJ2-6; D is uncertain. Trimming cost V 6 bases and J 0 bases, with 7 bases left between them. CDR1 SGDLS and CDR2 YYNGEE come from the germline V gene. The CDR3 loop spans 14 amino acids. DNA of the CDR3: TGTGCCAGCAAACAGAACTCTGGGGCCAACGTCCTGACTTTC. Amino acid sequence: CASKQNSGANVLTF.

The chain recombines TRBV28 with TRBJ2-5; a weak D match, TRBD1 (7 bases). Germline values: CDR1 MDHEN, CDR2 SYDVKM. The CDR3 loop spans 15 amino acids. The V and J ends lost 2 bases and 1 base respectively, with 11 bases between them. The CDR3 sequence is CASSLPGGLQETQYF. In DNA, the CDR3 is TGTGCCAGCAGTTTACCAGGGGGACTCCAAGAGACCCAGTACTTC.

The table lists this clone with a few counts. V usage is TRBV28 and J usage is TRBJ2-2, with D unclear. Germline-derived CDR1 and CDR2 are MDHEN and SYDVKM. V lost 3 bases, J lost 6 bases, and 17 bases lay in between. The CDR3 extends over 16 amino acids. The CDR3 reads CASSFGLISRSGELFF. The CDR3 DNA sequence: TGTGCCAGCAGTTTTGGGCTGATCAGTCGGTCCGGGGAGCTGTTTTTT.

The V and J genes are TRBV13 and TRBJ1-1; a weak D match, TRBD1 (5 bases). The V gene lost 0 bases and the J gene lost 7 bases, with 12 bases spanning the gap. This CDR3 has 14 residues. Germline CDR1 reads PRHDT; CDR2 reads FYEKMQ (reference sequence). CDR3 in amino acids: CASSLGTLGGEAFF. Here the CDR3 DNA reads TGTGCCAGCAGCTTAGGAACACTCGGGGGTGAAGCTTTCTTT.

This chain uses TRBV7-3 with TRBJ2-3; D is unresolved. Trimming stripped 2 bases from V and 4 bases from J, with 4 bases between. This CDR3 region has 12 residues. In germline, CDR1 is SGHTA, CDR2 FQGTGA. CDR3 amino acids: CASSLGPDTQYF. CDR3 in DNA: TGTGCCAGCAGCTTAGGGCCAGATACGCAGTATTTT.

This chain joins TRBV19 and TRBJ1-1, with D perhaps matching TRBD1 (5 bases). The CDR3 loop spans 14 amino acids. V lost 2 bases and J 3 bases, leaving 10 bases between the germline ends. Germline CDR1 reads LNHDA; CDR2 reads SQIVND (reference sequence). The CDR3 nucleotides are TGTGCCAGTAGTATACGCCGGGGGGACACTGAAGCTTTCTTT. It encodes CASSIRRGDTEAFF.

This chain connects TRBV7-6 to TRBJ2-5, with a tentative D call TRBD2 (5 bases). Trimming shortened V by 7 bases and J by 1 base, and 10 bases separated the two germline ends. The CDR3 totals 13 residues. Germline lookup yields CDR1 SGHVS and CDR2 FNYEAQ. CDR3 residues: CASKTSGQETQYF. The CDR3 DNA sequence: TGTGCCAGCAAAACTAGTGGCCAAGAGACCCAGTACTTC.

This chain's CDR3 is CASSPGRGSYNEQFF. Here the CDR3 DNA reads TGTGCCAGCAGTCCCGGGAGGGGATCCTACAATGAGCAGTTCTTC. V gene TRBV6-5 combines with J gene TRBJ2-1, with 8 nucleotides matching TRBD2. The CDR3 consists of 15 residues. Germline assignment: CDR1 MNHEY and CDR2 SVGAGI. Trimming removed 5 bases from V and 1 base from J; junction bases left unmatched: 4.

The chain links TRBV5-1 to TRBJ1-1; perhaps TRBD1 as D (6 bases). There are 14 residues in the CDR3. Trimming took 3 bases from V and 3 from J, leaving 12 bases between them. Per the germline V gene, CDR1 is SGHRS and CDR2 is YFSETQ. CDR3 amino acids: CASSWGAGDTEAFF. The CDR3, as DNA: TGCGCCAGCAGCTGGGGGGCGGGAGACACTGAAGCTTTCTTT.

The chain has TRBV27 and TRBJ1-1; D gene ambiguous. V was clipped by 3 bases and J by 1 base, with 15 bases between them. CDR1 is MNHEY and CDR2 is SMNVEV in the germline V gene (reference sequence). This CDR3 spans 16 amino acids. The CDR3 sequence: CASSFTAALTNTEAFF. The CDR3 bases are TGTGCCAGCAGTTTTACGGCAGCGCTGACGAACACTGAAGCTTTCTTT.

V and J are TRBV3-1 (or the pseudogene TRBV3-2) and TRBJ1-5, with a possible D match to TRBD1 (5 bases). Germline assignment: CDR1 LGHDT and CDR2 YNNKEL (reference sequence). The CDR3 extends over 14 amino acids. Trimming pared 2 bases from V and 5 bases from J, leaving 10 bases between. CDR3: CASSQSGVDQPQHF. As DNA, the CDR3 is TGTGCCAGCAGCCAATCGGGGGTGGATCAGCCCCAGCATTTT.

The V call is TRBV5-4, the J call TRBJ2-2, with a tentative D call TRBD1 (5 bases). CDR1 is SGHNT and CDR2 is YYREEE in the germline V gene (reference sequence). The CDR3 has 16 residues. The V and J ends lost 1 base and 0 bases respectively, with 10 bases between them. CDR3 loop: CASSLNPDTNTGELFF. As DNA, the CDR3 is TGTGCCAGCAGCTTGAATCCGGACACGAACACCGGGGAGCTGTTTTTT.

This rearrangement joins TRBV28 to TRBJ2-6, with 10 bases aligning to TRBD1. The CDR3 has 17 amino acids. From germline, CDR1 is MDHEN and CDR2 SYDVKM. The J segment lost 4 bases and the V segment lost 3 bases, leaving 6 bases of the junction unmatched. CDR3 protein: CASSFTGTGVGANVLTF. CDR3 nucleotide sequence: TGTGCCAGCAGTTTCACCGGGACAGGGGTCGGGGCCAACGTCCTGACTTTC.

About this clone: An end of the junction differs from the germline gene, which may be a read error. The chain employs TRBV28 and TRBJ1-4; 7 nucleotides agree with TRBD1. CDR1 and CDR2 (germline): MDHEN, SYDVKM. The CDR3 runs to 15 residues. For the CDR3, the DNA is TGTGCCAGCAGTCGGACAGGTGGGGGAAATGAGAAACTGTTTTTT. Its translation is CASSRTGGGNEKLFF.

This clone came up once. The rearrangement joins TRBV4-1 to TRBJ1-1, with 9 positions matching TRBD1. This CDR3 spans 16 amino acids. The J segment lost 1 base and the V segment lost 2 bases, leaving 5 bases of the junction unmatched. CDR1 and CDR2 from the germline V gene are MGHRA and YSYEKL. The CDR3 reads CASSQTWTGENTEAFF. The CDR3 region has the DNA TGCGCCAGCAGCCAAACCTGGACAGGGGAGAACACTGAAGCTTTCTTT.

CDR3 in amino acids: CASSPSAGGRNEKLFF. For the CDR3, the DNA is TGTGCCAGCAGTCCCTCAGCGGGGGGGAGGAATGAAAAACTGTTTTTT. The chain is built from TRBV6-6 and TRBJ1-4; perhaps TRBD1 as D (5 bases). In germline, CDR1 is MNHNY, CDR2 SVGAGI (reference sequence). V lost 5 bases and J 5 bases, leaving 18 bases between the germline ends. The CDR3 has 16 amino acids.

The chain recombines TRBV14 with TRBJ1-2, with a possible D match to TRBD1 (5 bases). V dropped 0 bases and J dropped 7 bases, with 12 bases sitting between them. The CDR3 covers 14 residues. Germline-derived CDR1 and CDR2 are SGHDN and FVKESK. The CDR3 nucleotides are TGTGCCAGCAGCCAAGAAGCGGGGCCGGTTGGCTACACCTTC. Amino acids: CASSQEAGPVGYTF.

The chain joins TRBV4-3 to TRBJ2-3, with TRBD2 identical over 13 bases. The V and J ends lost 4 bases and 5 bases, in that order; junction bases with no gene match: 9. This CDR3 is 17 amino acids long. Germline CDR1 and CDR2: LGHNA and YSLEER. CDR3 bases: TGCGCCAGCAGCCCCGGACTAGCGGGAGATTATATAGATACGCAGTATTTT. Its translation is CASSPGLAGDYIDTQYF.

This clone has only a few counts. V usage is TRBV9 and J usage is TRBJ2-3; D is undetermined. The V end lost 3 bases, the J end lost 10 bases, and 18 bases lay between the germline ends. The CDR3 is 14 amino acids. Germline V lookup: CDR1 SGDLS, CDR2 YYNGEE. The CDR3 bases are TGTGCCAGCAGCGCTCCACCTGGAGCGACCCCGCAGTATTTT. Translated, it gives CASSAPPGATPQYF.

This rearrangement joins TRBV6-1 to TRBJ1-1; weak D call: TRBD1 (6 bases). The CDR3 is 16 residues long. Trimming cost V 4 bases and J 1 base, with 16 bases left between them. CDR1 is MNHNS, CDR2 SASEGT, per germline. The CDR3, as DNA: TGTGCCAGCAGTGCCTCAGGGGTGGGAAGGAACACTGAAGCTTTCTTT. Amino acid sequence: CASSASGVGRNTEAFF.

CDR3 region: CASSPEGLQTYEQYF. For the CDR3, the DNA is TGTGCCAGCAGCCCCGAGGGACTTCAAACCTACGAGCAGTACTTC. The chain combines TRBV2 with TRBJ2-7; maybe TRBD2 (6 bases). Per the germline V gene, CDR1 is SNHLY and CDR2 is FYNNEI. Trimming removed 6 bases from V and 2 bases from J, with 17 bases in between. The CDR3 runs 15 residues.